The source of this T cell receptor (beta chain) is a study of T cells in localized non-small cell lung cancer. General study points: Researchers found a median about 53 of the top 100 tumor clones in adjacent lung. It was uninvolved adjacent lung that showed the highest T cell clonality, exceeding tumor. Longer overall survival was seen with higher T cell density measured in blood. Owing to sequencing of a solitary tumor region, heterogeneity cannot be discounted.

The germline V gene encodes CDR1 SGDLS and CDR2 YYNGEE. The CDR3 contains 13 residues. V was trimmed by 4 bases and J by 4 bases, leaving 8 bases between them. This clone was recorded a few times. Its antigen is unknown. The assay was immunoSEQ multiplex PCR, and TCRdb's table has in-frame clones only and misses some. Counted here are about 37,000 clones, under 95% occurring once; the ten biggest clones make up approximately 12%. The TCR comes from a female donor aged 60 or older with stage II lung adenocarcinoma. This chain connects TRBV9 to TRBJ2-2; D call uncertain. The specimen comprised peripheral blood mononuclear cells, sampled before any cancer treatment. The CDR3 here is CASSRASTGELFF. CDR3 bases: TGTGCCAGCAGCAGGGCCAGCACCGGGGAGCTGTTTTTT.